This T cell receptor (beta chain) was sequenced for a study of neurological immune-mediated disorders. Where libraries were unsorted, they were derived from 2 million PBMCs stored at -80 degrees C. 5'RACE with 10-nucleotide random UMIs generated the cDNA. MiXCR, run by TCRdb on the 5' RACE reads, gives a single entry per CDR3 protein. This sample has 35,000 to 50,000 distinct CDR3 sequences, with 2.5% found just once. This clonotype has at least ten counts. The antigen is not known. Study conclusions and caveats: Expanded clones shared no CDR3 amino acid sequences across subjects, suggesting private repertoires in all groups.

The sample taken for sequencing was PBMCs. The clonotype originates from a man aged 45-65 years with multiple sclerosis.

The CDR3 DNA sequence: TGTGCCAGCAGCTCATTTGCAGGGGAGACTGAAGCTTTCTTT. It encodes CASSSFAGETEAFF. The J gene is TRBJ1-1, the V gene TRBV7-9; a weak D match, TRBD1 (6 bases). Trimming removed 4 bases from V and 5 bases from J, with 14 bases in between. The germline V gene has CDR1 SEHNR and CDR2 FQNEAQ (reference sequence). This CDR3 region has 14 residues.